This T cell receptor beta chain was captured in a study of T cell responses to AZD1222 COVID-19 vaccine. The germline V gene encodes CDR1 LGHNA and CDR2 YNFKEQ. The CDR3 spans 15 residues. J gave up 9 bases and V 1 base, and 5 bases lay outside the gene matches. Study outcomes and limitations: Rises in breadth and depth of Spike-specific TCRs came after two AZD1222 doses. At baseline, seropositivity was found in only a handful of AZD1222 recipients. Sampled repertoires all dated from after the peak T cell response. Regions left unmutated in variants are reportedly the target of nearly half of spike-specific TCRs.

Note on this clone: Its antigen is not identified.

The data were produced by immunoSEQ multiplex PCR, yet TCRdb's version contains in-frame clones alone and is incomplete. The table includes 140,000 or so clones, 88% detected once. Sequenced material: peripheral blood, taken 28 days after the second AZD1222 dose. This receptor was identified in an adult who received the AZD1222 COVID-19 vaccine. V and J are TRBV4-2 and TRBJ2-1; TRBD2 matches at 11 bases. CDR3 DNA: TGTGCCAGCAGCCAAGTTAGCGGGGGGGCCTTTGAGCAGTTCTTC. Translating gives CASSQVSGGAFEQFF.